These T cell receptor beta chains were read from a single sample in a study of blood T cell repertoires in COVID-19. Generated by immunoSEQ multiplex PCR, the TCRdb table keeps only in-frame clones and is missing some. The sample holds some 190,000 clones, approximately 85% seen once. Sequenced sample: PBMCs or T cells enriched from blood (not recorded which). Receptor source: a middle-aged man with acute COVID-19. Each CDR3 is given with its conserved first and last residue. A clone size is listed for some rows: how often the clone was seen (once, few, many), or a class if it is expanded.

CDR3 protein: CASSLREGYEQYF
V gene: TRBV27
clone size: -

CDR3 protein: CASSLSQRLNTGELFF
V gene: TRBV7-7
clone size: -

CDR3 protein: CASSTGQNQPQHF
V gene: TRBV2
clone size: once

CDR3 protein: CATRRDIKNTQYF
V gene: TRBV2
clone size: -

CDR3 protein: CASSPDSSYNEQFF
V gene: TRBV7-3
clone size: once

CDR3 protein: CASSIQTPHRGRVEKLFF
V gene: TRBV27
clone size: -

CDR3 protein: CASSYILPGTGANVLTF
V gene: TRBV6-2/TRBV6-3
clone size: few

CDR3 protein: CASSLANNEQFF
V gene: TRBV7-9
clone size: -

CDR3 protein: CASSLPGTNYEQYF
V gene: TRBV28
clone size: -

CDR3 protein: CASSQERGYVHEQYF
V gene: TRBV4-1
clone size: few

CDR3 protein: CASATDRADSYEQYF
V gene: TRBV7-9
clone size: -

CDR3 protein: CASSVLSAGTDTQYF
V gene: TRBV2
clone size: -

CDR3 protein: CASSLIAETDTQYF
V gene: TRBV7-3
clone size: -

CDR3 protein: CASSALGRADQPQHF
V gene: TRBV11-2
clone size: -

CDR3 protein: CASSSGTAGTEAFF
V gene: TRBV7-8
clone size: -

CDR3 protein: CASSYSRAPRLPQYF
V gene: TRBV6-5
clone size: -

CDR3 protein: CATSDPRDSRGGELFF
V gene: TRBV24-1
clone size: -

CDR3 protein: CASTGRGGVNEKLFF
V gene: TRBV9
clone size: once

CDR3 protein: CASSFPSF
V gene: TRBV27
clone size: once

CDR3 protein: CASRGTSGRITYEQYF
V gene: TRBV28
clone size: -

CDR3 protein: CASSQDAGGYEKLFF
V gene: TRBV3-1/TRBV3-2
clone size: -

CDR3 protein: CASSSDRGHKDTQYF
V gene: TRBV4-2
clone size: -

CDR3 protein: CASSMRGADGYTF
V gene: TRBV19
clone size: -

CDR3 protein: CSASTGYYNEQFF
V gene: TRBV29-1
clone size: once

CDR3 protein: CASSLRQGRELFF
V gene: TRBV7-2
clone size: -

CDR3 protein: CASSVDRDSDQYF
V gene: TRBV7-2
clone size: few

CDR3 protein: CASTRGRGNSPLHF
V gene: TRBV7-9
clone size: -

CDR3 protein: CAWSWVRGGSPLHF
V gene: TRBV30
clone size: once

CDR3 protein: CATVGGGNGGYTF
V gene: TRBV28
clone size: -

CDR3 protein: CASSPGSGGSLNEQFF
V gene: TRBV28
clone size: -